This T cell receptor (beta chain) appears in the sequencing data of a study of blood T cell repertoires in COVID-19. Using immunoSEQ multiplex PCR, the repertoire was profiled, and TCRdb retains in-frame clones only, with some absent. The sample carries under 200,000 clones, around 86% recorded once. The CDR3 sequence is 13 residues long. V lost 10 bases and J 2 bases, leaving 9 bases between the germline ends. Germline V gene data show CDR1 as MNHEY and CDR2 as SMNVEV (reference sequence). Sequencing used peripheral blood. The TCR originated in a man aged 65 to 85 with acute or convalescent COVID-19. The chain has TRBV27 and TRBJ1-6; D remains unclear. Here the CDR3 DNA reads TGTGCCACCGGGGTCACCTATAATTCACCCCTCCACTTT. This sequence encodes CATGVTYNSPLHF.